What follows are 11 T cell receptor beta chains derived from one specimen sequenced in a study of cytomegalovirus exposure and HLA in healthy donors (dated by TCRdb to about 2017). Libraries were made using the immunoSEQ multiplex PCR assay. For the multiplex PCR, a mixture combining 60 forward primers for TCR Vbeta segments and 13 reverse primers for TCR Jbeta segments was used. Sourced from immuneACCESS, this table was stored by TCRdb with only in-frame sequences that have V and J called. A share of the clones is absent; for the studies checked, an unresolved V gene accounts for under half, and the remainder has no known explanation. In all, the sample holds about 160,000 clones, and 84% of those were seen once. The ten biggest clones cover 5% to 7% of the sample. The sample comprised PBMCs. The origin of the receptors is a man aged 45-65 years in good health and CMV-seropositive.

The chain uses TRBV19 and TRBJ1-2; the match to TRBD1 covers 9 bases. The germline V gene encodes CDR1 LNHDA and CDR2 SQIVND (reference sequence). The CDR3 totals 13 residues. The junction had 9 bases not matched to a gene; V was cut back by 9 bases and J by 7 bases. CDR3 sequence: CASAGQGSFGYTF. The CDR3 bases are TGTGCCAGCGCGGGACAGGGAAGTTTTGGCTACACCTTC.

This CDR3 is CASSLGVPGTSGIREQYV. Written as DNA, the CDR3 is TGTGCCAGCAGCTTGGGCGTTCCGGGGACTAGCGGGATTCGAGAGCAGTACGTC. The chain links TRBV5-4 to TRBJ2-7, with TRBD2 identical over 13 bases. Germline-derived CDR1 and CDR2 are SGHNT and YYREEE (reference sequence). The CDR3 is 18 residues long. Losses at the gene ends were 0 bases for V and 7 bases for J; bases not matched to a gene: 13.

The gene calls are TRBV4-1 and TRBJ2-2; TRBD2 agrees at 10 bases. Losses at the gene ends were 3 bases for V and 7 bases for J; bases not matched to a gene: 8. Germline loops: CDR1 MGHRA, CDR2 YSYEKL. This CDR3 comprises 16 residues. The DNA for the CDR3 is TGCGCCAGCAGCCAGCGGGAGCGGGAGGGGAACGGGGAGCTGTTTTTT. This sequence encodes CASSQREREGNGELFF.

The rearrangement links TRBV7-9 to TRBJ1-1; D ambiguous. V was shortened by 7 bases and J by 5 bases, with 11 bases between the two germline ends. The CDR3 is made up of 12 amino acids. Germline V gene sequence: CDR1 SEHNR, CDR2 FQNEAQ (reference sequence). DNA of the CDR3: TGTGCCAGCATTAATCCGGGTACTGAAGCTTTCTTT. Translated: CASINPGTEAFF.

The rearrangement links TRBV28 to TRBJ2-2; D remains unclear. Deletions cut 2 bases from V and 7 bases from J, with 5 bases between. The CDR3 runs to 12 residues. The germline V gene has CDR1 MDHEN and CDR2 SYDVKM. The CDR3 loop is CASSLTGGELFF. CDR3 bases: TGTGCCAGCAGTTTAACCGGCGGGGAGCTGTTTTTT. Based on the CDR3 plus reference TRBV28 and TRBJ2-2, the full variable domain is DVKVTQSSRYLVKRTGEKVFLECVQDMDHENMFWYRQDPGLGLRLIYFSYDVKMKEKGDIPEGYSVSREKKERFSLILESASTNQTSMYLCASSLTGGELFFGEGSRLTVL.

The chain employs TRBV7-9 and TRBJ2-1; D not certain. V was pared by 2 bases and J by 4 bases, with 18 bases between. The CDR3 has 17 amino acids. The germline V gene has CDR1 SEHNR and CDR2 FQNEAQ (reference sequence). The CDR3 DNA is TGTGCCAGCAGCTTATCCAGGCCATCCCGCTCTTACAATGAGCAGTTCTTC. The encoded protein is CASSLSRPSRSYNEQFF.

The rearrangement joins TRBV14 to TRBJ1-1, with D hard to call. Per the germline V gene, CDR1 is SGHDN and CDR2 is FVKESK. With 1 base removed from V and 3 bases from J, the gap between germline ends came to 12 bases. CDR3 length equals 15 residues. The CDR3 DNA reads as TGTGCCAGCAGCCAAGGGGGAGGGTCCCACACTGAAGCTTTCTTT. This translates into CASSQGGGSHTEAFF.

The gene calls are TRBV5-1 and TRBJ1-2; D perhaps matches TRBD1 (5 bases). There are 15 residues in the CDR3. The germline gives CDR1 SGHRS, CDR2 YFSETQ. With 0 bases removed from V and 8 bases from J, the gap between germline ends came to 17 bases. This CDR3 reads CASSLAHEGLIGYTF. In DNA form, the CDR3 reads TGCGCCAGCAGCTTGGCTCACGAGGGACTTATCGGCTACACCTTC.

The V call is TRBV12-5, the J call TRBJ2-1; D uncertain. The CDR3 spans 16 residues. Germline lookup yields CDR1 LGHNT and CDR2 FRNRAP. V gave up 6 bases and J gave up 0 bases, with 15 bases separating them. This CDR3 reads CASGLNDRISYNEQFF. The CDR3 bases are TGTGCTAGTGGACTAAACGACCGGATCTCCTACAATGAGCAGTTCTTC.

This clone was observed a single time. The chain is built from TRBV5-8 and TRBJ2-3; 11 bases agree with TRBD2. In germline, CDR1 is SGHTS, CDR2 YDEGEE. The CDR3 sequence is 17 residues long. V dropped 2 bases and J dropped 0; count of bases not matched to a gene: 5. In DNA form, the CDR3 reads TGTGCCAGCAGCTTAGGGACTAGCGGACTTAGCACAGATACGCAGTATTTT. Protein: CASSLGTSGLSTDTQYF.

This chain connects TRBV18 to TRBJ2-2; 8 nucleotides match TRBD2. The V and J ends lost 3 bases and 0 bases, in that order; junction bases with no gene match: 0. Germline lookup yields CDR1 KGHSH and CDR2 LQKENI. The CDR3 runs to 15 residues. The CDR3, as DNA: TGTGCCAGCTCACCGGGACTAGCGAACACCGGGGAGCTGTTTTTT. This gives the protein CASSPGLANTGELFF.